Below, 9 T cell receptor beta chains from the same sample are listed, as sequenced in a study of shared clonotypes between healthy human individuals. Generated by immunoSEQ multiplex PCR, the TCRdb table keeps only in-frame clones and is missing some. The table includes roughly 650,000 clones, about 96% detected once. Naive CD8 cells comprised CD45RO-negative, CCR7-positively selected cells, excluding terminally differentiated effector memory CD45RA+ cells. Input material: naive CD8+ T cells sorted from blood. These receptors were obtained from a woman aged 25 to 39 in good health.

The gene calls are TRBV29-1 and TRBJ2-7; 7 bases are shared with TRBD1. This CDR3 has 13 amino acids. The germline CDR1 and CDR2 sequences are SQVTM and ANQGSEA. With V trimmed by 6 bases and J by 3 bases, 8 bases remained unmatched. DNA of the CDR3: TGCAGCGTGACAGGGCTTGGAGGCTACGAGCAGTACTTC. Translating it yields CSVTGLGGYEQYF.

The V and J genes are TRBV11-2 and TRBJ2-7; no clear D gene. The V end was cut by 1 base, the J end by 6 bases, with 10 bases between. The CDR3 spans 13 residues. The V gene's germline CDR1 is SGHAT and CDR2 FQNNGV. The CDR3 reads CASSLVSATEQYF. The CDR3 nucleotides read TGTGCCAGCAGCTTAGTGTCGGCGACCGAGCAGTACTTC.

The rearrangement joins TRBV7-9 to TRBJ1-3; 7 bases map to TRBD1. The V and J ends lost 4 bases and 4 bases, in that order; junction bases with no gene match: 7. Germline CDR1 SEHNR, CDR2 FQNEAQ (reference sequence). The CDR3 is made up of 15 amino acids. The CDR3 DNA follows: TGTGCCAGCAGCTCCCGAACAGGGGACGGAAACACCATATATTTT. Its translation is CASSSRTGDGNTIYF.

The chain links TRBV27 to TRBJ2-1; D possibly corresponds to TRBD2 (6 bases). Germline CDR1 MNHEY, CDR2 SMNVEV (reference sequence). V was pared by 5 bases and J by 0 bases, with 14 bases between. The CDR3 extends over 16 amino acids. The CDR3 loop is CASSTGAGSSYNEQFF. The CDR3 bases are TGTGCCAGCAGTACGGGCGCGGGGAGCTCCTACAATGAGCAGTTCTTC.

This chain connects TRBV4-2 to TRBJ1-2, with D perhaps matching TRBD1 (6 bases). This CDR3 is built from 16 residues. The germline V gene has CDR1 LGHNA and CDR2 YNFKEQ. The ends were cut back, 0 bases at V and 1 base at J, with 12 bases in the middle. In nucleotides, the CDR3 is TGTGCCAGCAGCCAAGAAGCAGGGGCTAGTAACTATGGCTACACCTTC. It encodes CASSQEAGASNYGYTF.

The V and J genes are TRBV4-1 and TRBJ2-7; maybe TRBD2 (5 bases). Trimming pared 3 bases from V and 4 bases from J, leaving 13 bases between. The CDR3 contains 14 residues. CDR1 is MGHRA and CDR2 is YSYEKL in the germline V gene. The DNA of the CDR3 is TGCGCCAGCAGCCAGGGGAGAGAGCTTTACGAGCAGTACTTC. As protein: CASSQGRELYEQYF.

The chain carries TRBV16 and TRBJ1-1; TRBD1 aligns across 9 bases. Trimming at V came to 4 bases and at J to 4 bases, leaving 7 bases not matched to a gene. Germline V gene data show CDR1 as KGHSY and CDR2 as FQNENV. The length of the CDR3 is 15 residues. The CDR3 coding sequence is TGTGCCAGCAGCCTGACAGGGGGAACGGGCACTGAAGCTTTCTTT. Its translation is CASSLTGGTGTEAFF.

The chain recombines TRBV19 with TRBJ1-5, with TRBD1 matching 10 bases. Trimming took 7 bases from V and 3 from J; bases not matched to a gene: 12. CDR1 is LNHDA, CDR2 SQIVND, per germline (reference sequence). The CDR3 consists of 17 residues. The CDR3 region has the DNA TGTGCCAGTATGGGGTACCCGGACAGGGGGAACAATCAGCCCCAGCATTTT. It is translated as CASMGYPDRGNNQPQHF.

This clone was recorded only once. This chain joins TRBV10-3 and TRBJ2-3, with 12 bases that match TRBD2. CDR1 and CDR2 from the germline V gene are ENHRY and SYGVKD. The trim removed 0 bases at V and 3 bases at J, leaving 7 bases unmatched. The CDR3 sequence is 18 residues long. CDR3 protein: CAISESGGTSGLTDTQYF. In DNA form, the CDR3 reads TGTGCCATCAGTGAGTCAGGAGGGACTAGCGGGTTGACAGATACGCAGTATTTT.